This T cell receptor (beta chain) is drawn from a study of glioma-infiltrating T cells (TCRdb year 2016). Regarding the research as a whole: The study sequenced TCR alpha- and beta-chain repertoires from glioma tissue, from non-neoplastic brain tissue and from matched peripheral blood mononuclear cells. To gauge divergence between tissue and blood T-cell populations, every tissue-infiltrating repertoire was compared against the peripheral blood repertoire from the same patient. The paired cohort comprised three low-grade glioma patients, about 8 primary glioblastoma patients and three non-glioma patients contributing non-neoplastic brain tissue. Study-wide findings and limitations: Group comparisons rested on small numbers: three non-neoplastic, three low-grade glioma and several glioblastoma patients. Tissue and blood shared very few CDR3 sequences, a result attributed to high CDR3 diversity and limited sampling. VJ-independent divergence between tissue and blood was below expectation in non-neoplastic patients but above expectation in all gliomas, especially low-grade gliomas.

Trimming leaves V shorter by 5 bases and J shorter by 2 bases, with the junction holding 3 bases beyond the gene matches. The germline V gene provides CDR1 MNHNS and CDR2 SASEGT. The CDR3 has 14 amino acids, counting the end cysteine and phenylalanine. Only the CDR3 DNA stays, 42 bases, in frame from base 1. The iRepertoire nested amplicon-rescue multiplex PCR (arm-PCR) platform was used to amplify TCR alpha and beta CDR3 regions from RNA. One-step reverse transcription and amplification used about 95-400 ng of tissue mRNA or PBMC total RNA as input. After bead purification, a secondary multiplex PCR added Illumina adapters, and libraries were gel-purified between 200 and 400 bp. Internal 6-nucleotide barcodes were carried by the libraries and were used for demultiplexing. Sequencing of libraries was performed on an Illumina MiSeq with 2x220 or 2x250 nucleotide paired-end reads. Processing in the source paper ran as follows. FLASH 1.2.11 was used to merge paired reads, and BWA-MEM then aligned the reads to the GRCh37 human genome before TRA and TRB reads were extracted. V and J assignment used an IMGT-derived reference of cassette sequences and CDR3 motifs that included pseudogenes. Reads were translated in three frames, and productive CDR3s were defined as those with a C...FGXG motif and no stop codons. A clonotype was defined as a unique combination of a V-J cassette pair and a CDR3 amino acid sequence. Filtering of reads was based on Hamming distance, with the threshold set by the sequence error rate of each sample in mapped regions. TCRdb reran the public reads through fastp at Q25 and MiXCR, keeping productive beta chains. Entries are consolidated by CDR3 protein sequence, retaining the most common genes and DNA. TCRdb's processing, not the authors', yielded these V and J calls. Counted in this sample were approximately 140,000 distinct CDR3 sequences; approximately 26% of them appeared once. 27% of the sample comes from the top ten.

This clonotype was observed many times. The antigen it binds to is not known. Base qualities were left out, and no much larger clone turns up one base away. The sequenced material came from glioma tissue, nonneoplastic brain tissue, or PBMCs (not recorded which). This TCR came from a human donor with low-grade glioma or glioblastoma, undergoing nonglioma brain surgery, or in good health (not recorded which). The chain uses TRBV6-1 and TRBJ1-2; 9 bases in the middle match TRBD1. This receptor carries the CDR3 CASSRDRVNYGYTF. The DNA sequence is given as TGTGCCAGCAGTCGGGACAGGGTCAACTATGGCTACACCTTC.